Following are 26 T cell receptor beta chains from one sample sequenced in a study of blood T cell repertoires in COVID-19. Clones were sequenced by immunoSEQ multiplex PCR, and TCRdb holds only the in-frame ones, with some missing. Found here are 200,000 to 250,000 clones, about nine tenths of them singletons; the top ten hold around 1.7%. Material for sequencing was PBMCs or T cells enriched from blood (not recorded which). These receptors were collected from a man aged 40-50 years who had recovered from COVID-19.

This clone turned up a few times. This chain links TRBV18 with TRBJ1-1; the match to TRBD1 covers 9 bases. The CDR3 consists of 12 residues. V shed 6 bases, J shed 7 bases, and the junction held 3 bases outside the gene matches. Germline V gives CDR1 KGHSH, CDR2 LQKENI. Here the CDR3 reads CASSRDRDEAFF. The CDR3 bases are TGTGCCAGCTCCCGGGACAGGGATGAAGCTTTCTTT.

V and J are TRBV4-3 and TRBJ1-2; 12 bases align to TRBD1. Germline loops: CDR1 LGHNA, CDR2 YSLEER. The CDR3 covers 14 residues. V lost 4 bases to trimming and J lost 8 bases; unmatched junction nucleotides: 5. This CDR3 is CASSPGQGAEGYTF. DNA of the CDR3: TGCGCCAGCAGCCCGGGACAGGGGGCAGAGGGCTACACCTTC.

This clone has only a few counts. This chain uses TRBV15 with TRBJ2-3; D is undetermined. The CDR3 consists of 11 residues. Trimming left V 6 bases short and J 6 bases short, with 7 bases between. Germline CDR1 LNHNV, CDR2 YYDKDF (reference sequence). The CDR3 DNA is TGTGCCACCAGTAAATTGGATACGCAGTATTTT. It is translated as CATSKLDTQYF.

The CDR3 bases are TGTGCCAGCAGTGAAGGCGTCTTCATTACAGATACGCAGTATTTT. Protein product: CASSEGVFITDTQYF. This chain uses TRBV2 with TRBJ2-3; D is unclear. Germline V gives CDR1 SNHLY, CDR2 FYNNEI. This CDR3 has 15 residues. Trimming took 1 base from V and 3 from J, leaving 11 bases between them. Full variable domain (remainder filled in from reference TRBV2 and TRBJ2-3): EPEVTQTPSHQVTQMGQEVILRCVPISNHLYFYWYRQILGQKVEFLVSFYNNEISEKSEIFDDQFSVERPDGSNFTLKIRSTKLEDSAMYFCASSEGVFITDTQYFGPGTRLTVL.

The chain recombines TRBV15 with TRBJ2-7, with TRBD1 matching over 11 bases. Losses at the gene ends were 0 bases for V and 4 bases for J; bases not matched to a gene: 2. This CDR3 comprises 15 residues. Per the germline V gene, CDR1 is LNHNV and CDR2 is YYDKDF (reference sequence). The CDR3 loop reads CATSREGQGAYEQYF. The CDR3 region has the DNA TGTGCCACCAGCAGAGAAGGACAGGGGGCTTACGAGCAGTACTTC.

The genes are TRBV28 and TRBJ2-7; 10 bases are shared with TRBD1. The CDR3 loop spans 14 amino acids. Germline V CDR1 and CDR2: MDHEN, SYDVKM. V trimming: 10 bases; J trimming: 6 bases; junction bases outside the gene matches: 12. The CDR3 DNA is TGTGCCACTTACGACCGGGGACAGGGGCCCGAGCAGTACTTC. As protein: CATYDRGQGPEQYF.

This clone was observed once. The chain couples TRBV4-1 to TRBJ2-5, with TRBD2 matching over 9 bases. The CDR3 is made up of 17 amino acids. V was clipped by 3 bases and J by 4 bases; unmatched bases: 12. CDR1 and CDR2 (germline): MGHRA, YSYEKL. This chain's CDR3 is CASSHPRGQAGGETQYF. The CDR3 DNA is TGCGCCAGCAGCCACCCCAGGGGCCAAGCGGGAGGAGAGACCCAGTACTTC.

The V and J genes are TRBV5-1 and TRBJ2-1, with 8 nucleotides matching TRBD1. The junction had 5 bases not matched to a gene; V was cut back by 5 bases and J by 4 bases. CDR1 is SGHRS and CDR2 is YFSETQ in the germline V gene. The CDR3 sequence is 14 residues long. The CDR3 here is CASRATGDYNEQFF. DNA of the CDR3: TGCGCCAGCAGGGCGACAGGGGATTACAATGAGCAGTTCTTC.

Regarding this clone: The junction does not match germline at one end; this may be a read error. This sequence joins TRBV2 and TRBJ1-6, with unresolved D. CDR1 is SNHLY, CDR2 FYNNEI, per germline. The CDR3 length is 13 residues. The CDR3: CASCERWNSPLHF. CDR3 nucleotides: TGTGCCAGCTGTGAACGGTGGAATTCACCCCTCCACTTT. Full variable domain (rest looked up from reference TRBV2 and TRBJ1-6): EPEVTQTPSHQVTQMGQEVILRCVPISNHLYFYWYRQILGQKVEFLVSFYNNEISEKSEIFDDQFSVERPDGSNFTLKIRSTKLEDSAMYFCASCERWNSPLHFGNGTRLTVT.

This sequence joins TRBV19 and TRBJ2-7; 7 bases match TRBD2. Germline V gene data show CDR1 as LNHDA and CDR2 as SQIVND (reference sequence). This CDR3 is 14 amino acids long. The trim removed 1 base at V and 4 bases at J, leaving 4 bases unmatched. The CDR3 sequence: CASSIAAGVYEQYF. Written as DNA, the CDR3 is TGTGCCAGTAGTATAGCGGCGGGAGTGTACGAGCAGTACTTC. The variable domain in full, completed from reference TRBV19 and TRBJ2-7, reads DGGITQSPKYLFRKEGQNVTLSCEQNLNHDAMYWYRQDPGQGLRLIYYSQIVNDFQKGDIAEGYSVSREKKESFPLTVTSAQKNPTAFYLCASSIAAGVYEQYFGPGTRLTVT.

The gene calls are TRBV29-1 and TRBJ1-2; 7 bases match TRBD1. The CDR3 loop spans 16 amino acids. The germline V gene encodes CDR1 SQVTM and CDR2 ANQGSEA. V shed 3 bases and J 2 bases; nucleotides not matched to a gene: 12. The CDR3 DNA reads TGCAGCGTTGACCTAAACGGGGCAGGGGGGAACTATGGCTACACCTTC. Translation gives CSVDLNGAGGNYGYTF. The variable domain in full, completed from reference TRBV29-1 and TRBJ1-2, reads SAVISQKPSRDICQRGTSLTIQCQVDSQVTMMFWYRQQPGQSLTLIATANQGSEATYESGFVIDKFPISRPNLTFSTLTVSNMSPEDSSIYLCSVDLNGAGGNYGYTFGSGTRLTVV.

The CDR3 loop is CASSRGPSSYNEQFF. In DNA form, the CDR3 reads TGCGCCAGCAGCCGCGGCCCCAGCTCCTACAATGAGCAGTTCTTC. The chain is built from TRBV4-1 and TRBJ2-1; D not certain. The CDR3 length is 15 residues. V was trimmed by 4 bases and J by 0 bases, leaving 10 bases between them. Germline CDR1 MGHRA, CDR2 YSYEKL.

This clone was seen a few times. The gene calls are TRBV28 and TRBJ2-7; 9 bases are a match to TRBD1. Germline CDR1 reads MDHEN; CDR2 reads SYDVKM. The length of the CDR3 is 15 residues. J lost 3 bases, V lost 4 bases, and 7 bases had no gene match. CDR3 sequence reads: CASSYRGPRGYEQYF. DNA for the CDR3: TGTGCCAGCAGTTACAGGGGGCCCCGGGGCTACGAGCAGTACTTC.

The rearrangement links TRBV6-5 to TRBJ2-5; 11 bases line up with TRBD2. The CDR3 has 15 residues. V lost 4 bases and J lost 5; bases outside the gene matches: 6. CDR1 is MNHEY and CDR2 is SVGAGI in the germline V gene. CDR3: CASSLAGGPGETQYF. CDR3 nucleotide sequence: TGTGCCAGCAGTTTAGCGGGGGGGCCTGGGGAGACCCAGTACTTC.

CDR3 sequence (DNA): TGTGCCAGTAGTGAATTCCCGGGACAGGGGTTCTATGGCTACACCTTC. Encoded protein: CASSEFPGQGFYGYTF. The rearrangement uses TRBV19 and TRBJ1-2; 10 bases agree with TRBD1. The CDR3 has 16 residues. The ends lost 5 bases at V and 4 bases at J; junction bases unmatched: 10. The germline CDR1 and CDR2 sequences are LNHDA and SQIVND (reference sequence).

The V call is TRBV19, the J call TRBJ1-2; TRBD1 agrees at 11 bases. Germline values: CDR1 LNHDA, CDR2 SQIVND (reference sequence). The CDR3 extends over 16 amino acids. The J segment lost 2 bases and the V segment lost 3 bases, leaving 5 bases of the junction unmatched. The CDR3 nucleotides read TGTGCCAGTAGTATGGACAGGGGGCTAACGAACTATGGCTACACCTTC. It translates to CASSMDRGLTNYGYTF.

The count of this clone is one. The J gene is TRBJ2-2, the V gene TRBV27; D possibly corresponds to TRBD1 (6 bases). Deletions cut 4 bases from V and 5 bases from J, with 11 bases between. This CDR3 region has 14 residues. Germline V gene lookup returns CDR1 MNHEY and CDR2 SMNVEV (reference sequence). Written as DNA, the CDR3 is TGTGCCAGCAGTTCGTACAGGGAGACCGGGGAGCTGTTTTTT. Its protein product is CASSSYRETGELFF.

V usage is TRBV10-3 and J usage is TRBJ2-5, with 8 positions matching TRBD1. The CDR3 totals 13 residues. The germline V gene has CDR1 ENHRY and CDR2 SYGVKD. The J segment lost 2 bases and the V segment lost 5 bases, leaving 1 base of the junction unmatched. The CDR3: CAISWTGQETQYF. The CDR3 DNA is TGTGCCATCAGTTGGACAGGGCAAGAGACCCAGTACTTC.

This chain joins TRBV9 and TRBJ2-1, with 9 positions matching TRBD1. In germline, CDR1 is SGDLS, CDR2 YYNGEE. The CDR3 has 15 amino acids. V gave up 4 bases and J gave up 7 bases; unmatched junction bases: 9. The CDR3 DNA reads as TGTGCCAGCAGCATACAGGGGGCGGTAGGTAATGAGCAGTTCTTC. It specifies CASSIQGAVGNEQFF.

This clone turned up a few times. The chain has TRBV6-4 and TRBJ1-1, with TRBD1 matching 7 bases. The CDR3 contains 16 residues. Germline loops: CDR1 MRHNA, CDR2 SNTAGT. Trimming cost V 3 bases and J 1 base; bases outside gene matches: 8. In DNA, the CDR3 is TGTGCCAGCAGTGAACGTCTGGGACAGCAGAACACTGAAGCTTTCTTT. Amino acids: CASSERLGQQNTEAFF.

The V and J genes are TRBV7-2 and TRBJ2-7, with TRBD2 matching over 9 bases. J gave up 3 bases and V 0 bases, and 12 bases lay outside the gene matches. The CDR3 has 18 residues. Germline V gives CDR1 SGHTA, CDR2 FQGNSA. CDR3 sequence (DNA): TGTGCCAGCAGCTTAGCCTCCGTGGCGGGAGGGGTTTACTACGAGCAGTACTTC. The encoded protein is CASSLASVAGGVYYEQYF.

This clone was seen a single time. One end of the junction fails to match germline, which may point to a read error. The chain links TRBV7-7 to TRBJ2-3, with 8 bases matching TRBD2. The CDR3 is 15 residues long. The germline V gene has CDR1 SSHAT and CDR2 FNYEAQ (reference sequence). The CDR3 nucleotides are TGTGCTAGCAGCTTGAGCGGGGGAGACGGAGATACGCAGTATTTT. Translation: CASSLSGGDGDTQYF.

J is TRBJ1-6 and V is TRBV9, with D maybe TRBD1 (5 bases). The ends were cut back, 6 bases at V and 10 bases at J, with 14 bases in the middle. CDR1 is SGDLS and CDR2 is YYNGEE in the germline V gene. This CDR3 has 13 residues. The CDR3 sequence: CASTIGVNSPLHF. Here the CDR3 DNA reads TGTGCCAGCACCATAGGGGTCAACTCACCCCTCCACTTT.

The chain employs TRBV2 and TRBJ1-2; tentative D call: TRBD1 (5 bases). This CDR3 is 14 amino acids long. Germline-derived CDR1 and CDR2 are SNHLY and FYNNEI. The V end lost 7 bases, the J end lost 8 bases, and 20 bases lay between the germline ends. The CDR3 protein is CASNNDNGAFGYTF. CDR3 nucleotide sequence: TGTGCCAGCAATAACGACAATGGGGCGTTCGGCTACACCTTC.

The CDR3 sequence is CASSPFTSQLWYEQYF. The CDR3 DNA sequence: TGTGCCAGCAGCCCCTTTACTTCCCAACTTTGGTACGAGCAGTACTTC. This chain joins TRBV3-1 (or the pseudogene TRBV3-2) and TRBJ2-7; D remains ambiguous. The germline V gene encodes CDR1 LGHDT and CDR2 YNNKEL (reference sequence). V lost 4 bases to trimming and J lost 4 bases, with 20 bases between them. The CDR3 sequence is 16 residues long.

This chain connects TRBV6-5 to TRBJ1-1; TRBD1 aligns across 8 bases. Germline CDR1 is MNHEY and CDR2 is SVGAGI. Unmatched junction bases numbered 4, after V lost 0 bases and J lost 4 bases. The CDR3 contains 15 residues. CDR3 loop: CASSYSQGAGTEAFF. DNA for the CDR3: TGTGCCAGCAGTTACTCGCAGGGGGCGGGCACTGAAGCTTTCTTT.